The 8 T cell receptor beta chains below come from one sample, sequenced in a study of Graves' ophthalmopathy and Graves' hyperthyroidism. The sequenced template was RNA, covering the TCR beta CDR3 region. HTBI primers served in a first-round RT-PCR, which a second-round multiplex PCR followed. TCRdb called the multiplex PCR reads again in MiXCR, with one record for every CDR3 protein. In the table there are some 150,000 distinct CDR3 sequences, about two fifths of which are singletons. Sequenced input: peripheral blood. The source of these receptors is a man aged 25 to 40 with Graves' ophthalmopathy.

J is TRBJ2-7 and V is TRBV7-2; D is ambiguous. From germline, CDR1 is SGHTA and CDR2 FQGNSA. V was trimmed by 6 bases and J by 2 bases, leaving 14 bases between them. CDR3 length: 14 residues. The chain's CDR3 is CASSTRTGPYEQYF. The CDR3 nucleotides are TGTGCCAGCAGTACAAGGACGGGCCCCTACGAGCAGTACTTC. Together with reference TRBV7-2 and TRBJ2-7, the CDR3 gives the full variable domain: GAGVSQSPSNKVTEKGKDVELRCDPISGHTALYWYRQSLGQGLEFLIYFQGNSAPDKSGLPSDRFSAERTGGSVSTLTIQRTQQEDSAVYLCASSTRTGPYEQYFGPGTRLTVT.

This clonotype was counted many times. This chain links TRBV12-3 or TRBV12-4 with TRBJ2-4, with D tentatively TRBD2 (6 bases). V was trimmed by 2 bases and J by 7 bases, leaving 15 bases between them. This CDR3 spans 15 amino acids. The CDR3 loop is CASSLSLGGLNIQYF. CDR3 DNA: TGTGCCAGCAGTTTAAGCCTGGGAGGCTTGAACATTCAGTACTTC.

V usage is TRBV6-1 and J usage is TRBJ2-2; D call uncertain. V lost 8 bases and J lost 5, with 9 bases in between. This CDR3 is built from 12 residues. Germline-derived CDR1 and CDR2 are MNHNS and SASEGT. CDR3 in amino acids: CASSAPTGELFF. CDR3 bases: TGTGCCAGCTCCGCCCCAACCGGGGAGCTGTTTTTT.

This clonotype was detected ten times or more. The chain has TRBV6-1 and TRBJ2-2; D is uncertain. The length of the CDR3 is 13 residues. The V end was cut by 3 bases, the J end by 2 bases, with 4 bases between. Per the germline V gene, CDR1 is MNHNS and CDR2 is SASEGT. For the CDR3, the DNA is TGTGCCAGCAGTGAGGACAACACCGGGGAGCTGTTTTTT. Its protein is CASSEDNTGELFF.

This clonotype showed up many times. The genes are TRBV27 and TRBJ1-2, with TRBD1 identical over 8 bases. CDR3 length equals 14 residues. J gave up 7 bases and V 5 bases, and 9 bases lay outside the gene matches. Germline V gene lookup returns CDR1 MNHEY and CDR2 SMNVEV (reference sequence). The CDR3 DNA sequence: TGTGCCAGCAGTCCCGGGACAGGTTGGCTTGGCTACACCTTC. As protein: CASSPGTGWLGYTF.

V gene TRBV28 combines with J gene TRBJ2-7, with D possibly matching TRBD2 (5 bases). From germline, CDR1 is MDHEN and CDR2 SYDVKM. The CDR3 has 11 amino acids. Trimming shortened V by 10 bases and J by 2 bases, and 9 bases separated the two germline ends. The CDR3 sequence: CATRGPYEQYF. The CDR3 coding sequence is TGTGCCACCCGGGGTCCCTACGAGCAGTACTTC.

This clonotype appeared many times. The gene calls are TRBV27 and TRBJ1-5; 7 positions match TRBD1. The V and J ends lost 2 bases and 5 bases, in that order; junction bases with no gene match: 3. This CDR3 has 14 residues. In germline, CDR1 is MNHEY, CDR2 SMNVEV (reference sequence). CDR3 in amino acids: CASSLEGADQPQHF. In DNA form, the CDR3 reads TGTGCCAGCAGTTTAGAGGGGGCGGATCAGCCCCAGCATTTT.

The chain is built from TRBV6-1 and TRBJ2-5, with TRBD1 matching 7 bases. This CDR3 has 13 residues. Germline V gene sequence: CDR1 MNHNS, CDR2 SASEGT. V trimming: 8 bases; J trimming: 4 bases; junction bases outside the gene matches: 7. In DNA form, the CDR3 reads TGTGCCAGCCGTGGACAGGCCGGAGAGACCCAGTACTTC. Its translation: CASRGQAGETQYF.